The following is a T cell receptor beta chain sequence with its context. Germline CDR1 MGHDK, CDR2 SYGVNS. CDR3 length: 15 amino acids. V lost 0 bases, J lost 7 bases, and 15 bases lay in between. Repertoires were generated with immunoSEQ multiplex PCR, while TCRdb's copy carries only in-frame clones and drops some. Among about 49,000 clones listed, over 80% were seen once. This specimen belongs to a study of blood T cell repertoires in COVID-19. The sequenced sample was peripheral blood. This clonotype originated in a man between 45 and 60 years old with acute or convalescent COVID-19. This sequence joins TRBV25-1 and TRBJ1-2, with D perhaps matching TRBD1 (5 bases). The CDR3 coding sequence is TGTGCCAGCAGTGAATATGTTGGACAATCGAGTGGCTACACCTTC. Protein sequence: CASSEYVGQSSGYTF.